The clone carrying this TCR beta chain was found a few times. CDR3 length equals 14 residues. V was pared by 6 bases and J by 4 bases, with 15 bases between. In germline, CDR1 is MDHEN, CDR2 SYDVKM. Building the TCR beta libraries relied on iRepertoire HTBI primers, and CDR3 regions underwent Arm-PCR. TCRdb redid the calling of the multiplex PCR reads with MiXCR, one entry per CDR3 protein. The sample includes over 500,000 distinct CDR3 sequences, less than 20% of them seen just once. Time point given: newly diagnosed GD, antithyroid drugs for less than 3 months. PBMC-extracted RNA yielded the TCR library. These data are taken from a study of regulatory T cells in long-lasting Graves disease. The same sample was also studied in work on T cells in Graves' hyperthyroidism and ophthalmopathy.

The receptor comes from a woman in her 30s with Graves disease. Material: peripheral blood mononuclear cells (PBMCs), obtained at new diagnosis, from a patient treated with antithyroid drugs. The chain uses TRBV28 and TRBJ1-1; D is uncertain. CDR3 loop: CASSPGRPGTEAFF. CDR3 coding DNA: TGTGCCAGCAGCCCGGGCCGCCCAGGCACTGAAGCTTTCTTT.